A selection of T cell receptor beta chains follows, all from one sample in a study of cytomegalovirus exposure and HLA in healthy donors. Clones were sequenced by immunoSEQ multiplex PCR, and TCRdb holds only the in-frame ones, with some missing. The sample comprises roughly 150,000 clones, roughly 84% of which are singletons, and 0.95% to 1.5% rests with the top ten. The specimen sequenced was PBMCs. These receptors were obtained from a boy between 2 and 10 years old in good health and CMV-seronegative. The CDR3 runs from the conserved cysteine through the conserved F or W. The D gene is left open where the match is weak. Rows may omit the clone size; those that give it use once, few, many or a size class.

once | TRBD2 | TRBJ2-3 | TRBV11-2 | CASSLAGGAIDTQYF | TGTGCCAGCAGCTTAGCGGGGGGGGCTATAGATACGCAGTATTTT
NA | TRBD1 | TRBJ1-2 | TRBV5-1 | CASSSPTGGTF | TGCGCCAGCAGCTCCCCGACAGGGGGGACCTTC
NA | TRBD1 | TRBJ2-7 | TRBV30 | CAWSWSGGPYEQYF | TGTGCCTGGAGTTGGTCAGGGGGCCCGTACGAGCAGTACTTC
NA | TRBD1 | TRBJ2-1 | TRBV27 | CASRQGGYNEQFF | TGTGCCAGTAGACAGGGGGGCTACAATGAGCAGTTCTTC
NA | NA | TRBJ2-1 | TRBV4-1 | CASSHLTTSEQFF | TGCGCCAGCAGCCATCTGACGACAAGTGAGCAGTTCTTC
few | TRBD1 | TRBJ2-1 | TRBV30 | CAWSAQGKEQFF | TGTGCCTGGAGTGCACAGGGGAAAGAGCAGTTCTTC
NA | NA | TRBJ1-4 | TRBV11-2 | CASSLVIWGGDEKLFF | TGTGCCAGCAGCTTAGTGATCTGGGGAGGGGATGAAAAACTGTTTTTT
NA | TRBD1 | TRBJ1-1 | TRBV7-3 | CASSRDRGTEAFF | TGTGCCAGCAGCCGAGACAGGGGAACTGAAGCTTTCTTT
NA | NA | TRBJ1-1 | TRBV18 | CASSPVWGKNTEAFF | TGTGCCAGCTCACCGGTTTGGGGCAAGAACACTGAAGCTTTCTTT
NA | NA | TRBJ2-2 | TRBV14 | CASSQNGVANTGELFF | TGTGCCAGCAGCCAAAACGGGGTAGCAAACACCGGGGAGCTGTTTTTT
NA | NA | TRBJ1-1 | TRBV6-5 | CASSYDGRTEAFF | TGTGCCAGCAGTTACGATGGGAGGACTGAAGCTTTCTTT
NA | TRBD1 | TRBJ1-2 | TRBV30 | CAWSVTGSGYTF | TGTGCCTGGAGTGTGACAGGGTCTGGCTACACCTTC
NA | NA | TRBJ1-2 | TRBV7-9 | CASSLVLGAAAGYTF | TGTGCCAGCAGCCTTGTCCTCGGCGCGGCCGCTGGCTACACCTTC
NA | NA | TRBJ2-5 | TRBV6-5 | CASSLGQRETQYF | TGTGCCAGCAGCCTTGGACAAAGGGAGACCCAGTACTTC
NA | TRBD1 | TRBJ1-2 | TRBV7-9 | CASSPDRGFYGYTF | TGTGCCAGCAGTCCAGACAGGGGATTTTATGGCTACACCTTC
NA | NA | TRBJ1-5 | TRBV21-1 | CASSKRSNSNQPQHF | TGTGCCAGCAGCAAACGGTCTAATAGCAATCAGCCCCAGCATTTT
NA | TRBD2 | TRBJ2-3 | TRBV7-9 | CASSRSGASTDTQYF | TGTGCCAGCAGCCGTAGCGGGGCTAGCACAGATACGCAGTATTTT
NA | NA | TRBJ2-2 | TRBV7-2 | CASSLAPRGAGKTGELFF | TGTGCCAGCAGCTTAGCGCCCAGGGGAGCGGGGAAGACCGGGGAGCTGTTTTTT
few | NA | TRBJ2-4 | TRBV7-3 | CASSLTSARGNGAKNIQYF | TGTGCCAGCAGCTTAACGTCCGCTCGGGGGAATGGAGCCAAAAACATTCAGTACTTC
NA | NA | TRBJ2-1 | TRBV10-1 | CASSESPSNEQFF | TGCGCCAGCAGTGAGTCCCCCTCTAATGAGCAGTTCTTC
NA | TRBD2 | TRBJ2-2 | TRBV4-3 | CASSQDVWASGNTGELFF | TGCGCCAGCAGCCAAGATGTATGGGCTAGCGGGAACACCGGGGAGCTGTTTTTT
NA | TRBD1 | TRBJ2-3 | TRBV19 | CASSAYPPGQGAGTQYF | TGTGCCAGTAGTGCCTACCCCCCCGGTCAGGGGGCCGGTACGCAGTATTTT
NA | NA | TRBJ1-2 | TRBV11-2 | CASTTGPVYGYTF | TGTGCCAGCACCACAGGGCCGGTATATGGCTACACCTTC
NA | NA | TRBJ2-1 | TRBV9 | CASSVAPTIVYNEQFF | TGTGCCAGCAGCGTAGCGCCCACAATCGTATACAATGAGCAGTTCTTC
NA | TRBD2 | TRBJ2-5 | TRBV2 | CASSVRISGGTQYF | TGTGCCAGCAGTGTAAGGATATCGGGAGGGACCCAGTACTTC
NA | TRBD2 | TRBJ2-7 | TRBV14 | CASSVYGGSSYEQYF | TGTGCCAGCAGCGTTTATGGCGGGAGCTCCTACGAGCAGTACTTC
NA | TRBD2 | TRBJ2-5 | TRBV7-3 | CASSLNLAGTQYF | TGTGCCAGCAGCTTAAACCTAGCGGGGACCCAGTACTTC
NA | TRBD2 | TRBJ2-1 | TRBV15 | CATSRDIPAGELEEQFF | TGTGCCACCAGCAGAGATATTCCAGCGGGAGAATTGGAGGAGCAGTTCTTC
NA | NA | TRBJ2-1 | TRBV30 | CAWSRGYDNEQFF | TGTGCCTGGAGTAGAGGTTACGACAATGAGCAGTTCTTC
once | TRBD2 | TRBJ2-1 | TRBV7-8 | CASSLVSGGYNEQFF | TGTGCCAGCAGCTTAGTTAGCGGGGGTTACAATGAGCAGTTCTTC
NA | NA | TRBJ1-2 | TRBV27 | CASSPTPDSNYGYTF | TGTGCCAGCAGTCCGACTCCAGACAGTAACTATGGCTACACCTTC
NA | TRBD1 | TRBJ1-1 | TRBV2 | CASIKQGSGGEAFF | TGTGCCAGCATCAAACAGGGGTCGGGTGGTGAAGCTTTCTTT